The 19 T cell receptor beta chains below all came from one sample that was sequenced in a study of blood T cell repertoires in COVID-19. TCRdb's copy holds only in-frame clones and misses some; the assay was immunoSEQ multiplex PCR. Among around 60,000 clones listed, about 77% were seen once. Input material: peripheral blood. The receptors were gathered from a man older than 75 with active or convalescent COVID-19.

The chain employs TRBV11-2 and TRBJ2-3; 11 bases map to TRBD2. The germline CDR1 and CDR2 sequences are SGHAT and FQNNGV. The CDR3 contains 16 residues. The junction had 10 bases not matched to a gene; V was cut back by 5 bases and J by 6 bases. CDR3 in amino acids: CASSPGTSGSLDTQYF. The CDR3, as DNA: TGTGCCAGCAGCCCCGGGACTAGCGGTTCGTTGGATACGCAGTATTTT.

The J gene is TRBJ2-7, the V gene TRBV9, with 7 bases lining up with TRBD1. Per the germline V gene, CDR1 is SGDLS and CDR2 is YYNGEE. V shed 4 bases, J shed 2 bases, and the junction held 6 bases outside the gene matches. CDR3 size: 14 residues. CDR3 sequence: CASSPQGTAYEQYF. The CDR3 bases are TGTGCCAGCAGCCCTCAAGGGACAGCCTACGAGCAGTACTTC.

This clone showed up just a few times. This sequence joins TRBV6-5 and TRBJ2-7; 10 nucleotides agree with TRBD1. J gave up 4 bases and V 0 bases, and 3 bases lay outside the gene matches. The CDR3 spans 15 residues. Germline V gives CDR1 MNHEY, CDR2 SVGAGI. The CDR3 DNA follows: TGTGCCAGCAGTTACTCGACAGGGGGCGGTTACGAGCAGTACTTC. Amino acids: CASSYSTGGGYEQYF.

This clone was observed a single time. This chain links TRBV18 with TRBJ1-1, with TRBD1 matching over 8 bases. Germline V gives CDR1 KGHSH, CDR2 LQKENI. CDR3 size: 16 residues. Germline trimming cut 2 bases from V and 5 bases from J; bases unmatched to any gene: 10. CDR3 coding DNA: TGTGCCAGCTCACCAGGCTCCAGGGGGCTTTGGACTGAAGCTTTCTTT. Amino acid sequence: CASSPGSRGLWTEAFF.

This clone was seen a single time. This chain joins TRBV24-1 and TRBJ1-1; the match to TRBD1 covers 9 bases. Germline lookup yields CDR1 KGHDR and CDR2 SFDVKD. V gave up 7 bases and J gave up 8 bases; unmatched junction bases: 16. CDR3 length equals 16 residues. The DNA for the CDR3 is TGTGCCACCAGGGCCCCCGGGACAGGGCTCTGGGGCGAAGCTTTCTTT. Translating gives CATRAPGTGLWGEAFF.

CDR3 sequence reads: CASSSGLAGSGLQETQYF. The CDR3 DNA reads as TGTGCCAGCAGCTCGGGACTAGCGGGGTCCGGCCTCCAAGAGACCCAGTACTTC. The chain combines TRBV5-4 with TRBJ2-5; 13 bases fit TRBD2. The CDR3 runs 18 residues. Germline V CDR1 and CDR2: SGHNT, YYREEE (reference sequence). Trimming cost V 3 bases and J 1 base; bases outside gene matches: 9. Full variable domain (missing parts from reference TRBV5-4 and TRBJ2-5): ETGVTQSPTHLIKTRGQQVTLRCSSQSGHNTVSWYQQALGQGPQFIFQYYREEENGRGNFPPRFSGLQFPNYSSELNVNALELDDSALYLCASSSGLAGSGLQETQYFGPGTRLLVL.

The chain uses TRBV5-1 and TRBJ2-3; possible D gene TRBD2, 6 bases. Trimming stripped 5 bases from V and 2 bases from J, with 15 bases between. There are 15 residues in the CDR3. Germline V gene data show CDR1 as SGHRS and CDR2 as YFSETQ. The CDR3 DNA reads TGCGCCAGCAGAAGCACGGGGGTTCCCACAGATACGCAGTATTTT. It specifies CASRSTGVPTDTQYF.

This clone turned up a few times. This chain uses TRBV19 with TRBJ1-1, with D possibly matching TRBD1 (5 bases). The CDR3 is 14 amino acids. Germline V gives CDR1 LNHDA, CDR2 SQIVND (reference sequence). V lost 4 bases to trimming and J lost 3 bases, with 12 bases between them. The chain's CDR3 is CASSKGVIHTEAFF. In nucleotides, the CDR3 is TGTGCCAGTAGTAAAGGGGTGATTCACACTGAAGCTTTCTTT.

This clone was observed many times. The chain links TRBV7-8 to TRBJ2-7, with 7 nucleotides matching TRBD2. Germline CDR1 reads SGHVS; CDR2 reads FQNEAQ. The length of the CDR3 is 17 residues. The junction had 9 bases not matched to a gene; V was cut back by 1 base and J by 0 bases. As DNA, the CDR3 is TGTGCCAGCAGCTTAGGTCCTGCGGGGGTGCACTCCTACGAGCAGTACTTC. It is translated as CASSLGPAGVHSYEQYF.

The chain couples TRBV14 to TRBJ2-5; 11 bases align to TRBD1. From germline, CDR1 is SGHDN and CDR2 FVKESK. V shed 4 bases and J 5 bases; nucleotides not matched to a gene: 6. The CDR3 has 15 amino acids. CDR3 bases: TGTGCCAGCAGCCCCGGACAGGGGGCTTGGGAGACCCAGTACTTC. The encoded protein is CASSPGQGAWETQYF.

The J gene is TRBJ1-1, the V gene TRBV7-9; D is ambiguous. V was pared by 8 bases and J by 4 bases, with 14 bases between. Germline CDR1 and CDR2: SEHNR and FQNEAQ (reference sequence). The CDR3 contains 13 residues. The chain's CDR3 is CASGDGWSTEAFF. DNA of the CDR3: TGTGCCAGCGGAGACGGATGGAGCACTGAAGCTTTCTTT.

V gene TRBV2 combines with J gene TRBJ1-2, with a possible D match to TRBD1 (6 bases). Germline V lookup: CDR1 SNHLY, CDR2 FYNNEI. The CDR3 length is 13 residues. V was pared by 11 bases and J by 6 bases, with 19 bases between. The CDR3 loop reads CAQGTGLNHGYTF. CDR3 nucleotides: TGTGCCCAGGGGACGGGGCTCAATCATGGCTACACCTTC.

This clone has more than one count but fewer than ten. The chain carries TRBV4-1 and TRBJ2-7; D call uncertain. CDR1 is MGHRA, CDR2 YSYEKL, per germline. The CDR3 totals 13 residues. Trimming pared 1 base from V and 4 bases from J, leaving 8 bases between. CDR3 region: CASSQGSSYEQYF. Here the CDR3 DNA reads TGCGCCAGCAGCCAAGGGAGCTCGTACGAGCAGTACTTC.

This chain connects TRBV7-3 to TRBJ2-3; TRBD1 is a possible D gene (5 bases). The ends were cut back, 3 bases at V and 0 bases at J, with 10 bases in the middle. Germline loops: CDR1 SGHTA, CDR2 FQGTGA. The CDR3 contains 15 residues. In DNA, the CDR3 is TGTGCCAGCAGCTTGACAGCTTCTAGCACAGATACGCAGTATTTT. Its translation is CASSLTASSTDTQYF.

This chain uses TRBV18 with TRBJ1-2; D is perhaps TRBD1 (5 bases). V was trimmed by 6 bases and J by 8 bases, leaving 16 bases between them. Per the germline V gene, CDR1 is KGHSH and CDR2 is LQKENI. CDR3 size: 13 residues. CDR3 loop: CASSREGMGGYTF. The CDR3 DNA follows: TGTGCCAGCTCGCGGGAGGGGATGGGCGGCTACACCTTC.

This rearrangement joins TRBV5-1 to TRBJ1-1; D ambiguous. V was shortened by 3 bases and J by 7 bases, with 10 bases between the two germline ends. The length of the CDR3 is 12 residues. CDR1 SGHRS and CDR2 YFSETQ come from the germline V gene. CDR3 nucleotide sequence: TGCGCCAGCAGCTCTCGGTTCGGTGAAGCTTTCTTT. It is translated as CASSSRFGEAFF.

The chain carries TRBV7-2 and TRBJ2-3, with 12 nucleotides matching TRBD1. V gave up 6 bases and J gave up 4 bases; unmatched junction bases: 5. The CDR3 is made up of 15 amino acids. Germline loops: CDR1 SGHTA, CDR2 FQGNSA. The CDR3 DNA is TGTGCCAGCAGACTGGGACAGGGGGCAGCAGATACGCAGTATTTT. Translation: CASRLGQGAADTQYF.

V usage is TRBV5-8 and J usage is TRBJ2-1; 7 positions agree with TRBD1. This CDR3 is built from 16 residues. With V trimmed by 0 bases and J by 6 bases, 9 bases remained unmatched. The V gene's germline CDR1 is SGHTS and CDR2 YDEGEE. CDR3 DNA sequence: TGTGCCAGCAGCTTGGGGGGCTGGACAGGACGCAATGAGCAGTTCTTC. Encoded protein: CASSLGGWTGRNEQFF.

V usage is TRBV19 and J usage is TRBJ2-7; perhaps TRBD1 as D (5 bases). Trimming stripped 10 bases from V and 6 bases from J, with 16 bases between. CDR3 length: 12 residues. Germline lookup yields CDR1 LNHDA and CDR2 SQIVND (reference sequence). Written as DNA, the CDR3 is TGTGCCACTTCGGACACTCGGCCCGAGCAGTACTTC. Amino acids: CATSDTRPEQYF.